A selection of T cell receptor beta chains follows, all from one sample in a study of T cells expressing NK-cell markers. Following a re-call of the 5' RACE reads, TCRdb has one entry per CDR3 protein and lacks DNA. The sample holds 150,000 or so distinct CDR3 sequences. Sequencing input: blood T cells: a sorted CD56 or NKG2C T cell subset, CD4+ or CD8+ T cells, or bulk PBMC T cells (not recorded which). All receptors come from a woman aged 45-65 years in good health. Each CDR3 is given with its conserved first and last residue. The order of the fields is V gene, J gene, CDR3 protein.

TRBV29-1,TRBJ2-7,CSVEGQGDYEQYF
TRBV12-3/TRBV12-4,TRBJ2-1,CASSYLAGAGGNEQFF
TRBV7-9,TRBJ2-4,CASSSTGPGLNIQYF
TRBV24-1,TRBJ2-2,CATSAQGARGSTGELFF
TRBV4-1,TRBJ2-1,CASSQETGKRFF
TRBV10-1,TRBJ2-2,CAIPRLNPRTGELFF
TRBV6-2/TRBV6-3,TRBJ1-5,CASSYSGPGNQPQHF
TRBV29-1,TRBJ2-1,CSVNPEANEQFF
TRBV12-3/TRBV12-4,TRBJ1-5,CASSLDRVVSNQPQHF
TRBV6-6,TRBJ1-1,CASSYPDTEAFF
TRBV24-1,TRBJ2-1,CATSDWGGTSGSYNEQFF
TRBV5-1,TRBJ2-2,CASSLGLAGYRDTGELFF
TRBV5-4,TRBJ2-7,CASSLPGLAGDRPYEQYF
TRBV29-1,TRBJ1-2,CSVEVRVRGYTF
TRBV29-1,TRBJ2-7,CSVVPGQGFYEQYF
TRBV11-2,TRBJ2-1,CASSTQPPMMNEQFF
TRBV27,TRBJ1-5,CASSPGVRNQPQHF